The 14 T cell receptor beta chains given below trace back to one sample, sequenced in a study of T cell responses to AZD1222 COVID-19 vaccine. Here immunoSEQ multiplex PCR was the method, and the copy in TCRdb shows in-frame clones only, minus some. The top ten hold about 2.5% of the sample, which has around 120,000 clones, approximately 86% seen once. The sample was peripheral blood, taken 28 days after the second AZD1222 dose. Receptors originate from an adult who received the AZD1222 COVID-19 vaccine.

The chain links TRBV18 to TRBJ2-7, with 8 bases fitting TRBD1. The CDR3 spans 15 residues. The germline CDR1 and CDR2 sequences are KGHSH and LQKENI. Germline trimming cut 0 bases from V and 4 bases from J; bases unmatched to any gene: 5. DNA of the CDR3: TGTGCCAGCTCACCACCAGGGACAGGATCGTACGAGCAGTACTTC. Protein sequence: CASSPPGTGSYEQYF.

Only one count was recorded for this clone. The chain recombines TRBV7-9 with TRBJ1-1; D might be TRBD1 (5 bases). The germline gives CDR1 SEHNR, CDR2 FQNEAQ (reference sequence). The CDR3 extends over 14 amino acids. V lost 2 bases, J lost 3 bases, and 10 bases lay in between. The CDR3 region has the DNA TGTGCCAGCAGCTTACTCCAGGGACACACTGAAGCTTTCTTT. It codes for CASSLLQGHTEAFF.

V is TRBV18 and J is TRBJ1-1, with D possibly TRBD1 on 6 matching bases. Trimming cost V 1 base and J 1 base, with 13 bases left between them. Per the germline V gene, CDR1 is KGHSH and CDR2 is LQKENI. The CDR3 is made up of 16 amino acids. The CDR3 reads CASSPLLNRENTEAFF. In nucleotides, the CDR3 is TGTGCCAGCTCACCACTTCTGAACAGGGAGAACACTGAAGCTTTCTTT.

The chain carries TRBV11-2 and TRBJ1-4; 7 nucleotides align to TRBD1. The CDR3 is 16 amino acids. The J segment lost 4 bases and the V segment lost 4 bases, leaving 9 bases of the junction unmatched. Germline V CDR1 and CDR2: SGHAT, FQNNGV. Here the CDR3 DNA reads TGTGCCAGCAGCTCCCCTTCCCAGGGGGGTAATGAAAAACTGTTTTTT. Encoded protein: CASSSPSQGGNEKLFF.

This clone was seen a single time. V usage is TRBV7-2 and J usage is TRBJ2-1, with 9 bases that match TRBD2. The CDR3 runs to 14 residues. Germline CDR1 is SGHTA and CDR2 is FQGNSA. The trim removed 4 bases at V and 5 bases at J, leaving 3 bases unmatched. The CDR3 spells CASSSPSGNNEQFF. The CDR3 DNA is TGTGCCAGCAGCTCCCCTAGCGGGAACAATGAGCAGTTCTTC.

This chain connects TRBV7-3 to TRBJ2-1; D not certain. This CDR3 comprises 15 residues. Trimming took off 1 base at V and 7 bases at J, with 14 bases between the two ends. Germline V gene lookup returns CDR1 SGHTA and CDR2 FQGTGA. This chain's CDR3 is CASSLMSGLRNEQFF. Written as DNA, the CDR3 is TGTGCCAGCAGCTTAATGAGTGGGCTGAGGAATGAGCAGTTCTTC.

This rearrangement joins TRBV9 to TRBJ1-1; D not resolved. The CDR3 totals 15 residues. Germline V lookup: CDR1 SGDLS, CDR2 YYNGEE. The V end was cut by 4 bases, the J end by 1 base, with 14 bases between. Here the CDR3 DNA reads TGTGCCAGCAGCACCCATCCGGAAACGAACACTGAAGCTTTCTTT. Residues: CASSTHPETNTEAFF.

This clone showed up just a few times. This rearrangement joins TRBV4-2 to TRBJ2-5; either TRBD1 or TRBD2 may supply D (6 bases each). V lost 4 bases and J 2 bases, leaving 17 bases between the germline ends. The CDR3 extends over 16 amino acids. Germline V gene data show CDR1 as LGHNA and CDR2 as YNFKEQ. CDR3 amino acids: CASSPRGQVMQETQYF. The CDR3 coding sequence is TGTGCCAGCAGCCCCCGGGGGCAGGTAATGCAAGAGACCCAGTACTTC.

The V call is TRBV10-3, the J call TRBJ1-2; D gene ambiguous. The CDR3 spans 16 residues. Germline V lookup: CDR1 ENHRY, CDR2 SYGVKD. Trimming took 3 bases from V and 7 from J, leaving 21 bases between them. CDR3 protein: CAISDHASGRAAGYTF. For the CDR3, the DNA is TGTGCCATCAGTGACCATGCGTCGGGAAGGGCTGCTGGCTACACCTTC.

The chain has TRBV6-5 and TRBJ1-1; D is possibly TRBD1 (5 bases). The CDR3 totals 16 residues. Trimming shortened V by 2 bases and J by 4 bases, and 17 bases separated the two germline ends. Germline CDR1 is MNHEY and CDR2 is SVGAGI. The CDR3 sequence is CASSYGRGRLATEAFF. DNA of the CDR3: TGTGCCAGCAGTTACGGGAGGGGACGTTTGGCCACTGAAGCTTTCTTT.

V usage is TRBV6-6 and J usage is TRBJ1-4; TRBD1 matches 7 bases. V was pared by 4 bases and J by 4 bases, with 6 bases of the junction left unmatched. Germline V lookup: CDR1 MNHNY, CDR2 SVGAGI (reference sequence). This CDR3 comprises 15 residues. In nucleotides, the CDR3 is TGTGCCAGCAGTTCCCCGGGACAGCTTAATGAAAAACTGTTTTTT. Protein: CASSSPGQLNEKLFF.

This sequence joins TRBV5-1 and TRBJ2-7, with D possibly being TRBD2 (5 bases). Trimming cost V 0 bases and J 2 bases, with 21 bases left between them. The length of the CDR3 is 18 residues. The germline V gene has CDR1 SGHRS and CDR2 YFSETQ. The CDR3 loop is CASSLGPGGQDWAYEQYF. The CDR3 nucleotides read TGCGCCAGCAGCTTGGGGCCTGGCGGGCAGGATTGGGCCTACGAGCAGTACTTC.

The V call is TRBV2, the J call TRBJ1-6; D possibly corresponds to TRBD1 (5 bases). Germline V gives CDR1 SNHLY, CDR2 FYNNEI. V was trimmed by 2 bases and J by 2 bases, leaving 10 bases between them. This CDR3 contains 16 residues. CDR3 nucleotide sequence: TGTGCCAGCAGTGAATGGGGGACCCCCTATAATTCACCCCTCCACTTT. It specifies CASSEWGTPYNSPLHF. The whole variable domain, remainder taken from reference TRBV2 and TRBJ1-6, is EPEVTQTPSHQVTQMGQEVILRCVPISNHLYFYWYRQILGQKVEFLVSFYNNEISEKSEIFDDQFSVERPDGSNFTLKIRSTKLEDSAMYFCASSEWGTPYNSPLHFGNGTRLTVT.

The chain couples TRBV5-1 to TRBJ1-3; no firm D call. The CDR3 is 14 amino acids. CDR1 and CDR2 from the germline V gene are SGHRS and YFSETQ. With 0 bases removed from V and 1 base from J, the gap between germline ends came to 5 bases. CDR3 sequence reads: CASSLASSGNTIYF. CDR3 nucleotide sequence: TGCGCCAGCAGCTTGGCCTCTTCTGGAAACACCATATATTTT. Together with reference TRBV5-1 and TRBJ1-3, the CDR3 gives the full variable domain: KAGVTQTPRYLIKTRGQQVTLSCSPISGHRSVSWYQQTPGQGLQFLFEYFSETQRNKGNFPGRFSGRQFSNSRSEMNVSTLELGDSALYLCASSLASSGNTIYFGEGSWLTVV.